The source of this T cell receptor beta chain is a study of T cells in women clearing cervical HPV infection. In the study overall: Women with histologically confirmed HPV16-related CIN3 or worse, 2 with invasive cancer, served as cases.

As regards this clone: The DNA ends 3 residues before the CDR3 does, and the rest of the CDR3 is filled in from the germline J gene.

TCRdb's table, derived via immunoSEQ multiplex PCR, lists solely in-frame clones and lacks some. Recorded for this sample: around 23,000 clones. This CDR3 has 14 amino acids. CDR1 and CDR2 from the germline V gene are LNHDA and SQIVND (reference sequence). V was pared by 5 bases and J by 5 bases, with 13 bases between. The receptor comes from a woman aged 18 to 75 with a cervical HPV16 infection that either progressed to CIN3+ or cleared (not recorded which). Material: blood buffy coat. This sequence joins TRBV19 and TRBJ1-5; a weak D match, TRBD1 (5 bases). Partial CDR3 DNA: TGTGCCAGTAGTGGGGGGAACCTAGATCAGCCC. Its translation: CASSGGNLDQP. The CDR3 as a whole reads CASSGGNLDQPQHF.